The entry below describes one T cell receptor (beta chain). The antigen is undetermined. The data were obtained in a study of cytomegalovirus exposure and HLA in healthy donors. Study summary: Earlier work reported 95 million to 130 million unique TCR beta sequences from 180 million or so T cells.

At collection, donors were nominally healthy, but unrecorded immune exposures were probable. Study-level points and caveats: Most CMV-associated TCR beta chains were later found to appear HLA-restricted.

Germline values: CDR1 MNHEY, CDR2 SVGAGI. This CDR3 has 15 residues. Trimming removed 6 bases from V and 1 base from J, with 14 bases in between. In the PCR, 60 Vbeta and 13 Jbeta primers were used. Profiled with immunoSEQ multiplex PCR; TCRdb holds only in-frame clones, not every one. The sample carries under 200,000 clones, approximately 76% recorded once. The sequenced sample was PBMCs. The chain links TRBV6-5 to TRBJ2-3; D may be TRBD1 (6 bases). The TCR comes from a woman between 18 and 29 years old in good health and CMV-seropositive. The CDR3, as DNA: TGTGCCAGCAGAACAGGGTTATCGGGCACAGATACGCAGTATTTT. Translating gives CASRTGLSGTDTQYF.